Below, 3 T cell receptor beta chains from the same sample are listed, as sequenced in a study of T cells in Graves' hyperthyroidism and ophthalmopathy. TCR beta CDR3 regions were amplified from RNA. During a first-round RT-PCR of the TCR CDR3, the HTBI primer set was used. One entry per CDR3 protein, called by TCRdb with MiXCR from the multiplex PCR reads. Among hundreds of thousands of distinct CDR3 sequences, roughly 20% were seen once, and the ten largest hold just under 40%. The sample taken for sequencing was blood. These receptors originate from a man between 45 and 60 years old with Graves' ophthalmopathy.

The table lists this clonotype with a few counts. The chain recombines TRBV20-1 with TRBJ2-5; 8 bases are shared with TRBD1. The CDR3 extends over 13 amino acids. The V segment lost 7 bases and the J segment 2 bases; nucleotides outside the gene matches: 6. Germline CDR1 is DFQATT and CDR2 is SNEGSKA (reference sequence). CDR3 in amino acids: CSVLGQVQETQYF. The CDR3 DNA reads as TGCAGTGTCTTGGGACAGGTTCAAGAGACCCAGTACTTC.

This clonotype appeared many times. The chain has TRBV20-1 and TRBJ2-6; no clear D gene. The germline gives CDR1 DFQATT, CDR2 SNEGSKA (reference sequence). V dropped 3 bases and J dropped 2 bases, with 11 bases sitting between them. This CDR3 has 15 residues. CDR3 sequence: CSASQPRPGANVLTF. The CDR3 DNA is TGCAGTGCTAGTCAACCGCGCCCTGGGGCCAACGTCCTGACTTTC.

The gene calls are TRBV2 and TRBJ1-4; unclear D gene. With 4 bases removed from V and 7 bases from J, the gap between germline ends came to 10 bases. The CDR3 consists of 13 residues. The V gene's germline CDR1 is SNHLY and CDR2 FYNNEI. CDR3 protein: CASSAAWGEKLFF. DNA of the CDR3: TGTGCCAGCAGTGCTGCCTGGGGTGAAAAACTGTTTTTT.